Listed below are T cell receptor beta chains from one sample, sequenced in a study of T cell clones after liver transplantation. The repertoire was sequenced with immunoSEQ multiplex PCR; TCRdb's copy has only in-frame clones and lacks some. The table lists around 100,000 clones, around 84% of them singletons. Sequences were derived from CD4+ T cells from blood, sampled 47 months after liver transplant. These receptors were collected from a human patient who received a liver transplant. Some T cells may trace back to the graft donor. Both conserved end residues are part of each CDR3. Each record gives: CDR3 length, J gene, V gene, clone size, D gene, CDR3 protein, CDR3 DNA. D genes are given only for firm matches. Only part of the rows carry a size: once, few, many, or a class if the clone is expanded.

16 TRBJ1-1 TRBV6-1 - - CASSGLMTRMNTEAFF TGTGCCAGCAGTGGCCTCATGACAAGAATGAACACTGAAGCTTTCTTT
10 TRBJ2-1 TRBV19 - - CASGLYEQFF TGTGCCAGTGGTTTGTATGAGCAGTTCTTC
13 TRBJ1-1 TRBV2 - TRBD1 CASSPDRETEAFF TGTGCCAGCAGCCCGGACAGGGAAACTGAAGCTTTCTTT
19 TRBJ2-3 TRBV9 - TRBD2 CASSVALGLAGGLTDTQYF TGTGCCAGCAGCGTAGCGCTGGGACTAGCGGGGGGCCTCACAGATACGCAGTATTTT
16 TRBJ2-2 TRBV12-2 once - CASRFLSGTNTGELFF TGTGCAAGTCGCTTCCTTAGCGGCACTAACACCGGGGAGCTGTTTTTT
13 TRBJ2-6 TRBV18 - - CASSLSGANVLTF TGTGCCAGCTCACTCTCTGGGGCCAACGTCCTGACTTTC
14 TRBJ1-5 TRBV18 - - CASSPQGSNQPQHF TGTGCCAGCTCACCACAGGGGAGCAATCAGCCCCAGCATTTT
15 TRBJ1-4 TRBV5-6 - TRBD1 CASSQRRTGPSELFF TGTGCCAGCAGTCAAAGGAGGACAGGTCCTTCTGAACTGTTTTTT
16 TRBJ2-7 TRBV30 - TRBD2 CAWRRDGLAGAYEQYF TGTGCCTGGAGGAGAGACGGACTAGCGGGGGCCTACGAGCAGTACTTC
13 TRBJ2-5 TRBV10-3 - - CAISESGTETQYF TGTGCCATCAGTGAGTCCGGGACGGAGACCCAGTACTTC
13 TRBJ1-1 TRBV5-6 few - CASSLDRNTEAFF TGTGCCAGCAGCTTGGACAGGAACACTGAAGCTTTCTTT
17 TRBJ2-7 TRBV7-9 - - CASRAVRGGLSSYEQYF TGTGCCAGCCGAGCAGTCCGTGGGGGACTTAGCTCCTACGAGCAGTACTTC
14 TRBJ1-5 TRBV27 - - CASSFKRKNQPQHF TGTGCCAGCAGTTTTAAGAGGAAAAATCAGCCCCAGCATTTT
12 TRBJ1-5 TRBV7-9 - - CASSLGVSPQHF TGTGCCAGCAGCTTAGGGGTTTCCCCCCAGCATTTT
15 TRBJ1-2 TRBV18 - TRBD1 CASSPPGDSTHGYTF TGTGCCAGCTCACCACCGGGGGACAGCACGCATGGCTACACCTTC
15 TRBJ1-3 TRBV19 - - CASSIRDGPGNTIYF TGTGCCAGTAGTATCCGGGACGGCCCTGGAAACACCATATATTTT
15 TRBJ2-3 TRBV4-3 - - CASSQGGANIDTQYF TGCGCCAGCAGCCAAGGGGGGGCTAATATAGATACGCAGTATTTT
14 TRBJ1-1 TRBV7-2 - TRBD1 CASSRVQGVTEAFF TGTGCCAGCAGCCGCGTACAGGGGGTCACTGAAGCTTTCTTT
16 TRBJ2-7 TRBV7-9 - - CASSLGRLTESYEQYF TGTGCCAGCAGCTTAGGTCGCCTGACCGAATCCTACGAGCAGTACTTC
12 TRBJ2-2 TRBV7-2 - - CASSFSTGELFF TGTGCCAGCAGCTTCTCAACCGGGGAGCTGTTTTTT
13 TRBJ1-1 TRBV19 - TRBD1 CASRGQTGGMAFF TGTGCCAGTAGGGGTCAGACAGGGGGCATGGCTTTCTTT
14 TRBJ2-7 TRBV29-1 few - CSVGVRGTTYEQYF TGCAGCGTTGGGGTCAGGGGCACCACCTACGAGCAGTACTTC
17 TRBJ1-5 TRBV19 once - CASSPNLPTVSNQPQHF TGTGCCAGTAGCCCAAACCTCCCGACAGTTAGCAATCAGCCCCAGCATTTT
15 TRBJ1-1 TRBV19 - TRBD1 CASSLGQGANTEAFF TGTGCCAGTAGTTTGGGACAGGGGGCTAACACTGAAGCTTTCTTT
13 TRBJ2-4 TRBV30 once - CAWSYGPWDIQYF TGTGCCTGGAGTTATGGACCTTGGGACATTCAGTACTTC
13 TRBJ1-2 TRBV2 - - CASSAEPRYGYTF TGTGCCAGCAGTGCGGAGCCCAGGTATGGCTACACCTTC
17 TRBJ2-2 TRBV9 - TRBD1 CASSVLRTGGFTGELFF TGTGCCAGCAGCGTTCTTAGGACAGGGGGCTTCACCGGGGAGCTGTTTTTT
15 TRBJ2-1 TRBV7-2 - TRBD1 CASSLVTGEYNEQFF TGTGCCAGCAGCTTAGTCACAGGGGAATACAATGAGCAGTTCTTC
14 TRBJ1-1 TRBV6-5 - - CASSDGLPNTEAFF TGTGCCAGCAGTGACGGGCTACCGAACACTGAAGCTTTCTTT
16 TRBJ1-1 TRBV9 - - CASSVEAGPGNTEAFF TGTGCCAGCAGCGTAGAGGCAGGCCCGGGGAACACTGAAGCTTTCTTT
17 TRBJ2-1 TRBV12-5 - TRBD2 CASGLGLAGGNYNEQFF TGTGCTAGTGGTCTGGGACTAGCGGGGGGCAATTACAATGAGCAGTTCTTC